The clone carrying this T cell receptor beta chain was observed once. Its target is not known. Germline lookup yields CDR1 MNHEY and CDR2 SVGAGI. V was trimmed by 4 bases and J by 6 bases, leaving 15 bases between them. The length of the CDR3 is 14 residues. This record belongs to a study of shared clonotypes between healthy human individuals. Across the study: A few men and a couple of women, aged 18 to 49, were donors. Study-level points and caveats: Naive subsets usually exceeded memory subsets in estimated richness.

At the deep level, the assay was run. In the original analysis: In the immunoSEQ data, sequences were junction-only and lacked quality scores, so filtering differed. Libraries were prepared by immunoSEQ multiplex PCR; TCRdb keeps only in-frame clonotypes and omits some of them. The V and J calls and clone size come from that table; D and trimming were worked out from the DNA. The sample comprises around 2,000,000 clones, around 93% of which are singletons, and around 1.7% rests with the top ten. The naive CD8 subset, CD45RO-negative cells positively selected for CCR7, excluded terminally differentiated effector memory CD45RA+ cells.

V usage is TRBV6-5 and J usage is TRBJ1-2, with D possibly TRBD1 on 5 matching bases. The sample was naive CD8+ T cells from PBMCs. The receptor comes from a man between 18 and 35 years old in good health. Some clones in this sample may be carry-over from other donors' samples. The CDR3 sequence: CASSSYGGGNGYTF. CDR3 in DNA: TGTGCCAGCAGTTCGTACGGGGGAGGCAATGGCTACACCTTC.